Below, 30 T cell receptor beta chains from the same sample are listed, as sequenced in a study of blood T cell repertoires in COVID-19. The protocol was immunoSEQ multiplex PCR, while the TCRdb copy is restricted to in-frame clones and leaves out a portion. The repertoire holds about 190,000 clones, about 88% seen once, with approximately 3% in the top ten. The sequencing input was PBMCs or T cells enriched from blood (not recorded which). These receptors all stem from a young woman who had recovered from COVID-19.

This sequence joins TRBV7-9 and TRBJ2-3; the D is unclear. Germline CDR1 is SEHNR and CDR2 is FQNEAQ (reference sequence). The V end was cut by 4 bases, the J end by 3 bases, with 2 bases between. CDR3 length equals 11 residues. CDR3 sequence (DNA): TGTGCCAGCAGCTCTACAGATACGCAGTATTTT. The encoded protein is CASSSTDTQYF.

The rearrangement joins TRBV7-2 to TRBJ1-1; no clear D. The CDR3 spans 15 residues. The germline gives CDR1 SGHTA, CDR2 FQGNSA. Trimming left V 0 bases short and J 4 bases short, with 12 bases between. CDR3 nucleotide sequence: TGTGCCAGCAGCTTAGCGCGCATCCCGGGCACTGAAGCTTTCTTT. Protein product: CASSLARIPGTEAFF.

The chain employs TRBV4-2 and TRBJ2-7, with D tentatively TRBD2 (6 bases). Germline assignment: CDR1 LGHNA and CDR2 YNFKEQ. CDR3 length: 14 residues. V lost 2 bases and J lost 4, with 12 bases in between. The CDR3 loop reads CASSQRLGDYEQYF. The CDR3 DNA reads TGTGCCAGCAGCCAACGACTAGGAGATTACGAGCAGTACTTC.

The chain has TRBV11-2 and TRBJ1-1; a weak D match, TRBD1 (6 bases). This CDR3 spans 15 amino acids. The V and J ends lost 4 bases and 1 base respectively, with 13 bases between them. Germline CDR1 reads SGHAT; CDR2 reads FQNNGV. CDR3: CASSSPGHRNTEAFF. The CDR3, as DNA: TGTGCCAGCAGCTCTCCGGGACATCGGAACACTGAAGCTTTCTTT.

J is TRBJ2-7 and V is TRBV7-9, with D unclear. From germline, CDR1 is SEHNR and CDR2 FQNEAQ (reference sequence). V was cut by 5 bases and J by 0 bases, with 11 bases left in between. The CDR3 spans 14 residues. The DNA of the CDR3 is TGTGCCAGCAGCGAACAGCTCACCTCCTACGAGCAGTACTTC. Protein sequence: CASSEQLTSYEQYF.

The rearrangement links TRBV27 to TRBJ2-1, with 8 nucleotides matching TRBD2. The germline CDR1 and CDR2 sequences are MNHEY and SMNVEV (reference sequence). This CDR3 region has 15 residues. The trim removed 4 bases at V and 8 bases at J, leaving 10 bases unmatched. The CDR3 loop is CASSSPGTSYDEQFF. The CDR3 DNA is TGTGCCAGCAGTTCCCCCGGGACTAGTTACGATGAGCAGTTCTTC.

This chain links TRBV28 with TRBJ2-6, with TRBD1 identical over 7 bases. Unmatched junction bases numbered 2, after V lost 6 bases and J lost 0 bases. The CDR3 sequence is 15 residues long. CDR1 and CDR2 (germline): MDHEN, SYDVKM. The CDR3 loop reads CASSSGGSGANVLTF. Written as DNA, the CDR3 is TGTGCCAGCAGCTCAGGGGGCTCTGGGGCCAACGTCCTGACTTTC.

The rearrangement uses TRBV6-5 and TRBJ1-1, with a weak D call TRBD1 (6 bases). The CDR3 length is 14 residues. The ends were cut back, 6 bases at V and 4 bases at J, with 15 bases in the middle. Per the germline V gene, CDR1 is MNHEY and CDR2 is SVGAGI. The CDR3 spells CASSRTGHGTEAFF. The CDR3 DNA sequence: TGTGCCAGCAGCCGTACAGGGCATGGCACTGAAGCTTTCTTT.

The chain couples TRBV28 to TRBJ2-7; the D is unclear. The CDR3 spans 12 residues. CDR1 is MDHEN, CDR2 SYDVKM, per germline. The germline V and J ends were trimmed by 6 bases and 4 bases, with 10 bases remaining between them. The CDR3 is CASSLQVYEQYF. DNA for the CDR3: TGTGCCAGCAGCCTTCAGGTTTACGAGCAGTACTTC. Full variable domain (outside the CDR3, taken from reference TRBV28 and TRBJ2-7): DVKVTQSSRYLVKRTGEKVFLECVQDMDHENMFWYRQDPGLGLRLIYFSYDVKMKEKGDIPEGYSVSREKKERFSLILESASTNQTSMYLCASSLQVYEQYFGPGTRLTVT.

Written as DNA, the CDR3 is TGTGCCAGCAGCCGACAGGGGCAGAACACTGAAGCTTTCTTT. Amino acids: CASSRQGQNTEAFF. This chain joins TRBV11-2 and TRBJ1-1, with 8 positions matching TRBD1. Per the germline V gene, CDR1 is SGHAT and CDR2 is FQNNGV. The CDR3 consists of 14 residues. The junction had 3 bases not matched to a gene; V was cut back by 5 bases and J by 1 base.

The V call is TRBV28, the J call TRBJ1-2; TRBD1 aligns across 7 bases. The V and J ends lost 3 bases and 2 bases, in that order; junction bases with no gene match: 6. CDR3 length: 15 amino acids. Germline lookup yields CDR1 MDHEN and CDR2 SYDVKM. CDR3 sequence (DNA): TGTGCCAGCAGTTTTCCAGGGGGAGGAAACTATGGCTACACCTTC. It encodes CASSFPGGGNYGYTF.

J is TRBJ2-7 and V is TRBV5-1; D is perhaps TRBD1 (6 bases). In germline, CDR1 is SGHRS, CDR2 YFSETQ. The germline V and J ends were trimmed by 4 bases and 5 bases, with 13 bases remaining between them. This CDR3 comprises 13 residues. The CDR3, as DNA: TGCGCCAGCAGCAGGTTGTCAGGGGACGAGCAGTACGTC. Protein: CASSRLSGDEQYV.

The chain couples TRBV15 to TRBJ1-1, with TRBD1 identical over 7 bases. There are 15 residues in the CDR3. Germline V gene lookup returns CDR1 LNHNV and CDR2 YYDKDF (reference sequence). The J segment lost 0 bases and the V segment lost 5 bases, leaving 6 bases of the junction unmatched. CDR3 amino acids: CATSGQASLNTEAFF. CDR3 bases: TGTGCCACCAGCGGACAGGCGTCCCTGAACACTGAAGCTTTCTTT.

The chain uses TRBV7-2 and TRBJ1-6; weak D call: TRBD1 (6 bases). The CDR3 is 14 amino acids. Trimming left V 3 bases short and J 6 bases short, with 9 bases between. Germline CDR1 and CDR2: SGHTA and FQGNSA. This CDR3 reads CASSFDRTNSPLHF. CDR3 DNA: TGTGCCAGCAGCTTCGACAGGACTAATTCACCCCTCCACTTT. Filled out from reference TRBV7-2 and TRBJ1-6, the complete variable domain reads GAGVSQSPSNKVTEKGKDVELRCDPISGHTALYWYRQSLGQGLEFLIYFQGNSAPDKSGLPSDRFSAERTGGSVSTLTIQRTQQEDSAVYLCASSFDRTNSPLHFGNGTRLTVT.

The CDR3 nucleotides read TGTGCCAGCAGCTTAGGGGGGACTAGCGGGCGGGAGCAGTACTTC. Translating it yields CASSLGGTSGREQYF. This sequence joins TRBV7-2 and TRBJ2-7, with 12 bases aligning to TRBD2. After removal of 1 base from V and 7 bases from J, the junction contained 5 bases not matched to a gene. The CDR3 extends over 15 amino acids. The germline CDR1 and CDR2 sequences are SGHTA and FQGNSA. The full variable domain, in which reference TRBV7-2 and TRBJ2-7 provide the parts outside the CDR3, is GAGVSQSPSNKVTEKGKDVELRCDPISGHTALYWYRQSLGQGLEFLIYFQGNSAPDKSGLPSDRFSAERTGGSVSTLTIQRTQQEDSAVYLCASSLGGTSGREQYFGPGTRLTVT.

The V call is TRBV14, the J call TRBJ1-3; D unclear. V lost 0 bases to trimming and J lost 2 bases, with 11 bases between them. The CDR3 has 16 residues. Germline lookup yields CDR1 SGHDN and CDR2 FVKESK. The DNA for the CDR3 is TGTGCCAGCAGCCAAGATCTTGGGAGTACTGGAAACACCATATATTTT. Protein: CASSQDLGSTGNTIYF.

This clone came up a few times. The chain combines TRBV5-1 with TRBJ2-5; 8 bases align to TRBD1. The germline V gene has CDR1 SGHRS and CDR2 YFSETQ. V shed 3 bases and J 2 bases; nucleotides not matched to a gene: 9. The CDR3 contains 16 residues. The CDR3 spells CASSSNAGQAQETQYF. In nucleotides, the CDR3 is TGCGCCAGCAGCTCCAACGCGGGACAGGCACAAGAGACCCAGTACTTC.

This clone came up a few times. The rearrangement joins TRBV19 to TRBJ1-2; D is uncertain. Trimming pared 3 bases from V and 2 bases from J, leaving 7 bases between. The CDR3 sequence is 13 residues long. In germline, CDR1 is LNHDA, CDR2 SQIVND (reference sequence). The CDR3 protein is CASSISGNYGYTF. The CDR3 nucleotides read TGTGCCAGTAGTATTTCGGGGAACTATGGCTACACCTTC. Combining the CDR3 with reference TRBV19 and TRBJ1-2 gives the whole variable domain DGGITQSPKYLFRKEGQNVTLSCEQNLNHDAMYWYRQDPGQGLRLIYYSQIVNDFQKGDIAEGYSVSREKKESFPLTVTSAQKNPTAFYLCASSISGNYGYTFGSGTRLTVV.

The V gene is TRBV27, the J gene TRBJ1-2; D call uncertain. CDR3 length equals 13 residues. V shed 2 bases and J shed 6 bases, with 10 bases lying between them. Germline V gene sequence: CDR1 MNHEY, CDR2 SMNVEV (reference sequence). The CDR3 bases are TGTGCCAGCAGTTTAAGGCCGCGGGATGGCTACACCTTC. Its protein product is CASSLRPRDGYTF.

The V call is TRBV19, the J call TRBJ2-3; possible D gene TRBD1, 7 bases. The germline CDR1 and CDR2 sequences are LNHDA and SQIVND (reference sequence). The length of the CDR3 is 17 residues. Trimming stripped 1 base from V and 0 bases from J, with 14 bases between. CDR3 DNA: TGTGCCAGTAGTATAGCCAGGGGGGCCACTAGCACAGATACGCAGTATTTT. This gives the protein CASSIARGATSTDTQYF. Full variable domain (outside the CDR3, taken from reference TRBV19 and TRBJ2-3): DGGITQSPKYLFRKEGQNVTLSCEQNLNHDAMYWYRQDPGQGLRLIYYSQIVNDFQKGDIAEGYSVSREKKESFPLTVTSAQKNPTAFYLCASSIARGATSTDTQYFGPGTRLTVL.

In its sample, this clone was seen a few times. V is TRBV18 and J is TRBJ2-2, with D perhaps TRBD1 (6 bases). There are 17 residues in the CDR3. V was pared by 3 bases and J by 5 bases, with 19 bases between. Germline V gene data show CDR1 as KGHSH and CDR2 as LQKENI. The DNA for the CDR3 is TGTGCCAGCTCACCGCCGCCCTATGGCAGGGGTACCGGGGAGCTGTTTTTT. Encoded protein: CASSPPPYGRGTGELFF.

CDR3 residues: CASRGNTGELFF. The CDR3 DNA follows: TGCGCCAGTCGGGGGAACACCGGGGAGCTGTTTTTT. This rearrangement joins TRBV4-1 to TRBJ2-2; D might be TRBD2 (5 bases). Germline CDR1 is MGHRA and CDR2 is YSYEKL. Trimming took off 9 bases at V and 1 base at J, with 6 bases between the two ends. CDR3 length equals 12 residues.

V and J are TRBV24-1 and TRBJ1-1; D gene ambiguous. The V and J ends lost 6 bases and 6 bases respectively, with 7 bases between them. The V gene's germline CDR1 is KGHDR and CDR2 SFDVKD. This CDR3 comprises 11 residues. As DNA, the CDR3 is TGTGCCACCAGTCAGGAATCTGAAGCTTTCTTT. The encoded protein is CATSQESEAFF.

The rearrangement joins TRBV5-4 to TRBJ2-1, with 12 nucleotides matching TRBD2. V dropped 0 bases and J dropped 9; count of bases not matched to a gene: 4. The CDR3 sequence is 15 residues long. Germline V lookup: CDR1 SGHNT, CDR2 YYREEE (reference sequence). The CDR3 DNA reads TGTGCCAGCAGCTTGGGACTAGCGGGGGCGGTTGAGCAGTTCTTC. Protein: CASSLGLAGAVEQFF.

This chain connects TRBV3-1 (or the pseudogene TRBV3-2) to TRBJ2-6; 7 nucleotides match TRBD1. Trimming took 4 bases from V and 0 from J; bases not matched to a gene: 6. The CDR3 has 17 amino acids. Germline V gives CDR1 LGHDT, CDR2 YNNKEL (reference sequence). The DNA for the CDR3 is TGTGCCAGCAGCCCCAGGGGGACGGACTCTGGGGCCAACGTCCTGACTTTC. Its translation: CASSPRGTDSGANVLTF.

The chain carries TRBV4-1 and TRBJ1-2; D call uncertain. Trimming took off 1 base at V and 6 bases at J, with 15 bases between the two ends. The CDR3 runs to 15 residues. Germline V gene lookup returns CDR1 MGHRA and CDR2 YSYEKL. In DNA, the CDR3 is TGCGCCAGCAGCCAAGCGCCGTTTGTCGGGAATGGCTACACCTTC. This sequence encodes CASSQAPFVGNGYTF.

The V gene is TRBV7-9, the J gene TRBJ2-1; the match to TRBD1 covers 12 bases. CDR1 and CDR2 from the germline V gene are SEHNR and FQNEAQ (reference sequence). The ends lost 6 bases at V and 0 bases at J; junction bases unmatched: 6. There are 17 residues in the CDR3. CDR3 sequence (DNA): TGTGCCAGCAGGACGGGACAGGGGGCGAGCTCCTACAATGAGCAGTTCTTC. Translation: CASRTGQGASSYNEQFF.

The chain employs TRBV27 and TRBJ1-2; D may be TRBD1 (6 bases). Trimming took 4 bases from V and 5 from J, leaving 17 bases between them. From germline, CDR1 is MNHEY and CDR2 SMNVEV (reference sequence). There are 15 residues in the CDR3. CDR3 region: CASSSVKTGWYGYTF. The CDR3 DNA reads as TGTGCCAGCAGTTCCGTGAAGACAGGTTGGTATGGCTACACCTTC.

The chain uses TRBV2 and TRBJ2-2; TRBD2 agrees at 10 bases. There are 17 residues in the CDR3. From germline, CDR1 is SNHLY and CDR2 FYNNEI. V shed 4 bases, J shed 4 bases, and the junction held 9 bases outside the gene matches. CDR3 sequence: CASSVERGGPVTGELFF. CDR3 in DNA: TGTGCCAGCAGTGTAGAGCGGGGGGGCCCGGTCACCGGGGAGCTGTTTTTT.

The J gene is TRBJ1-1, the V gene TRBV5-1; tentatively, D is TRBD1 (5 bases). CDR1 and CDR2 (germline): SGHRS, YFSETQ. CDR3 size: 15 residues. V was cut by 0 bases and J by 4 bases, with 13 bases left in between. The CDR3 bases are TGCGCCAGCAGCTTGGCTTTCGGGGGTGGCACTGAAGCTTTCTTT. It yields the protein CASSLAFGGGTEAFF.